The 9 T cell receptor beta chains in this list originate from one sample, sequenced in a study of blood T cells in healthy people across ages. For the second PCR, which ran for about 6 to 11 cycles, a sample-barcoded 5' primer and a J-beta primer mix were used. TCRdb re-called the 5' RACE reads with MiXCR, one entry per CDR3 protein. The repertoire includes about 670,000 distinct CDR3 sequences, roughly 43% of them detected once, and approximately 31% sits in the top ten. The specimen sequenced was blood. The receptors were sampled from a man older than 75 in good health.

This clonotype was counted a few times. V is TRBV4-3 and J is TRBJ1-6; possibly TRBD1 for D (5 bases). The CDR3 consists of 16 residues. V lost 4 bases to trimming and J lost 3 bases, with 13 bases between them. Per germline, CDR1 LGHNA and CDR2 YSLEER. As DNA, the CDR3 is TGCGCCAGCAGCCCGCAGGGTCCGGGCTATAATTCACCCCTCCACTTT. Translating it yields CASSPQGPGYNSPLHF.

The chain employs TRBV7-2 and TRBJ2-2; 9 bases align to TRBD2. The CDR3 totals 16 residues. Germline assignment: CDR1 SGHTA and CDR2 FQGNSA. With 0 bases clipped from V and 4 bases from J, the junction kept 3 bases outside the gene matches. As DNA, the CDR3 is TGTGCCAGCAGCTTAGCTAGCGGGAGAGGCACCGGGGAGCTGTTTTTT. It specifies CASSLASGRGTGELFF.

This clonotype was detected a few times. The chain recombines TRBV11-2 with TRBJ2-5; 8 bases align to TRBD1. Trimming cost V 1 base and J 2 bases; bases outside gene matches: 6. The CDR3 loop spans 16 amino acids. Germline CDR1 is SGHAT and CDR2 is FQNNGV. The CDR3 sequence is CASSLGVGQGQETQYF. In DNA, the CDR3 is TGTGCCAGCAGCTTAGGGGTCGGACAGGGACAAGAGACCCAGTACTTC.

This clonotype was detected only a few times. The chain carries TRBV12-3 or TRBV12-4 and TRBJ2-4; no firm D call. Judging by the DNA end, TRBJ2-7 fits better; the J call may be wrong. The CDR3 length is 14 residues. The CDR3 sequence: CASSLARTAYEQYF. As DNA, the CDR3 is TGTGCCAGCAGTTTAGCGCGAACAGCCTACGAGCAGTACTTC.

This clonotype was counted a few times. The CDR3 here is CASISRVAGALRNEQFF. The CDR3 region has the DNA TGTGCCAGCATATCCCGTGTAGCGGGAGCCCTACGCAATGAGCAGTTCTTC. This chain uses TRBV6-2 or TRBV6-3 with TRBJ2-1, with 9 bases aligning to TRBD2. V lost 7 bases and J lost 6; bases outside the gene matches: 16. This CDR3 region has 17 residues. CDR1 MNHEY and CDR2 SVGEGT come from the germline V gene.

The rearrangement joins TRBV4-1 to TRBJ2-1, with 7 bases matching TRBD2. The CDR3 runs to 15 residues. V lost 0 bases, J lost 6 bases, and 5 bases stayed unmatched. Germline values: CDR1 MGHRA, CDR2 YSYEKL. The CDR3 loop is CASSQDRTSANEQFF. The DNA of the CDR3 is TGCGCCAGCAGCCAAGATCGAACTAGCGCCAATGAGCAGTTCTTC.

This chain joins TRBV20-1 and TRBJ2-7; tentative D call: TRBD1 (7 bases). Germline CDR1 reads DFQATT; CDR2 reads SNEGSKA (reference sequence). V dropped 6 bases and J dropped 2 bases, with 14 bases sitting between them. The length of the CDR3 is 13 residues. The CDR3 DNA reads TGCAGTGCGAGGACAGGACTAACCTACGAGCAGTACTTC. Translation gives CSARTGLTYEQYF.

This clonotype has at least ten counts. The V gene is TRBV20-1, the J gene TRBJ2-1; D possibly uses TRBD1 or TRBD2 (7 bases each). V lost 6 bases and J 7 bases, leaving 19 bases between the germline ends. CDR1 DFQATT and CDR2 SNEGSKA come from the germline V gene (reference sequence). This CDR3 is 14 amino acids long. CDR3: CSAPMGRGGNEQFF. CDR3 bases: TGCAGTGCCCCGATGGGCAGGGGGGGAAATGAGCAGTTCTTC.

This clonotype was observed at least ten times. The chain couples TRBV4-2 to TRBJ1-5; a weak D match, TRBD1 (5 bases). There are 16 residues in the CDR3. Trimming removed 1 base from V and 4 bases from J, with 14 bases in between. Germline values: CDR1 LGHNA, CDR2 YNFKEQ. Here the CDR3 DNA reads TGTGCCAGCAGCCAAGGGGACCGGACGACGAATCAGCCCCAGCATTTT. Encoded protein: CASSQGDRTTNQPQHF.